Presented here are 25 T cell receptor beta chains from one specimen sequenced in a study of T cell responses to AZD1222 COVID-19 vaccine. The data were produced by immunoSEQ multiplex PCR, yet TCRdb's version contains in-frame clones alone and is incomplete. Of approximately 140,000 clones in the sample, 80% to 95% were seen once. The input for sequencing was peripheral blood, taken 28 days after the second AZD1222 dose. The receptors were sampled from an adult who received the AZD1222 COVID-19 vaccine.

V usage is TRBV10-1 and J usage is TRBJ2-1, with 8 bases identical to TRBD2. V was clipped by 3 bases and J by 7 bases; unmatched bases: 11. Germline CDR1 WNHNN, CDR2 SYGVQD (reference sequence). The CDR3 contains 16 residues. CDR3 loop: CASSDAGRAVLNEQFF. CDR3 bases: TGCGCCAGCAGTGACGCCGGGAGGGCCGTACTAAATGAGCAGTTCTTC.

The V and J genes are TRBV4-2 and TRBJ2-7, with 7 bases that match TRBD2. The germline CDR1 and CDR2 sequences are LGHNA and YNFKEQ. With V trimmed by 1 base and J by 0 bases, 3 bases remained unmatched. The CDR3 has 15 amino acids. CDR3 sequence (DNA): TGTGCCAGCAGCCAAGGGGCTAGCGGCTCCTACGAGCAGTACTTC. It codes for CASSQGASGSYEQYF.

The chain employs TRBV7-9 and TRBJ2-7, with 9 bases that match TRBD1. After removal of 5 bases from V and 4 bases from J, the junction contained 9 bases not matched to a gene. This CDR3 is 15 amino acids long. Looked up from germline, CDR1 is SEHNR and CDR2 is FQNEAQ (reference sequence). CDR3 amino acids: CASSQMGTGSYEQYF. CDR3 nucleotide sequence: TGTGCCAGCAGCCAAATGGGGACAGGGTCGTACGAGCAGTACTTC.

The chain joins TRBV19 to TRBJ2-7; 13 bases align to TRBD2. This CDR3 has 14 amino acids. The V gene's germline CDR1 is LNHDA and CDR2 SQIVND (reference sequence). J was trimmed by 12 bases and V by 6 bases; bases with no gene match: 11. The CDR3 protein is CASSTSRTSGSLYF. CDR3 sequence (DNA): TGTGCCAGTAGCACTAGCCGGACTAGCGGGAGTCTGTACTTC. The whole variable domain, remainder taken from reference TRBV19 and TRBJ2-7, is DGGITQSPKYLFRKEGQNVTLSCEQNLNHDAMYWYRQDPGQGLRLIYYSQIVNDFQKGDIAEGYSVSREKKESFPLTVTSAQKNPTAFYLCASSTSRTSGSLYFGPGTRLTVT.

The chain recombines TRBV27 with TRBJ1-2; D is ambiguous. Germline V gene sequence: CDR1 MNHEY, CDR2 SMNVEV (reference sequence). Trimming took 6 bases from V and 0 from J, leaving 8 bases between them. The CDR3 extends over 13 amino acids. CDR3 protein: CASRTTANYGYTF. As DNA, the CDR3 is TGTGCCAGCAGAACAACAGCTAACTATGGCTACACCTTC.

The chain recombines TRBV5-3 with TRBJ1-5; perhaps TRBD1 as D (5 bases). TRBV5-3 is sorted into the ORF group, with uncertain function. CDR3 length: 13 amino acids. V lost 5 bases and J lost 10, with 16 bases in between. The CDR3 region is CARRRDEIFPQHF. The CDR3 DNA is TGTGCCAGAAGGCGGGACGAAATCTTTCCCCAGCATTTT.

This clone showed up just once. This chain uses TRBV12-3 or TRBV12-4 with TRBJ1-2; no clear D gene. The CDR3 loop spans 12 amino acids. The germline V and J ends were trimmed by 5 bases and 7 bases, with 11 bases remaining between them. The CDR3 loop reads CASSTGSRGYTF. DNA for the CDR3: TGTGCCAGCAGTACGGGGTCCCGTGGCTACACCTTC.

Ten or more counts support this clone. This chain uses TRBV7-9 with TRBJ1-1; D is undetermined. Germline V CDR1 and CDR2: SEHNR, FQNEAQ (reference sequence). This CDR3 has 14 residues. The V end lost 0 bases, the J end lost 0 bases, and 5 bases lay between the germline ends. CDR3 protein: CASSLAQMNTEAFF. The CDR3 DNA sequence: TGTGCCAGCAGCTTAGCCCAGATGAACACTGAAGCTTTCTTT.

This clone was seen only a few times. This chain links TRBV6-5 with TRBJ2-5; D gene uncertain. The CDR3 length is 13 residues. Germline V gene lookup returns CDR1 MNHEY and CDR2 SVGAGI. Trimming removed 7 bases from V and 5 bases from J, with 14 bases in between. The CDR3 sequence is CASKSSRLETQYF. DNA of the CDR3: TGTGCCAGCAAATCTTCTCGTCTTGAGACCCAGTACTTC.

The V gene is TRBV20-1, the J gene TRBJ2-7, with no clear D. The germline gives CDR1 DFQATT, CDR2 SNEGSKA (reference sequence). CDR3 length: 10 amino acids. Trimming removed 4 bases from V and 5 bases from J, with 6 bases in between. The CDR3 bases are TGCAGTGCTATCCAAAACGAGCAGTACTTC. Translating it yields CSAIQNEQYF.

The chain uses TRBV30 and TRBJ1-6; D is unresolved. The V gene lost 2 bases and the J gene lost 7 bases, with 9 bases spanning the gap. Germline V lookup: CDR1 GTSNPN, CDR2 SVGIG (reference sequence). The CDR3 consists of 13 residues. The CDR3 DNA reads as TGTGCCTGGAGTAGACACAACAATTCACCCCTCCACTTT. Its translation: CAWSRHNNSPLHF.

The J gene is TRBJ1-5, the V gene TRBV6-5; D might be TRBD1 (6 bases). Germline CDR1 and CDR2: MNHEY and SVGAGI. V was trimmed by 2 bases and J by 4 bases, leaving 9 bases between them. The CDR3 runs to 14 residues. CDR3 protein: CASSYPTGNQPQHF. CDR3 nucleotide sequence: TGTGCCAGCAGTTACCCAACAGGGAATCAGCCCCAGCATTTT.

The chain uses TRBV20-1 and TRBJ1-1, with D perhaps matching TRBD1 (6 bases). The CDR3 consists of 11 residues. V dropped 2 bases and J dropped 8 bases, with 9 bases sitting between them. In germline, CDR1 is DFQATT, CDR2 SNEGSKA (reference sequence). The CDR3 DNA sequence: TGCAGTGCTAGATCGACAGGCGAAGCTTTCTTT. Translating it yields CSARSTGEAFF.

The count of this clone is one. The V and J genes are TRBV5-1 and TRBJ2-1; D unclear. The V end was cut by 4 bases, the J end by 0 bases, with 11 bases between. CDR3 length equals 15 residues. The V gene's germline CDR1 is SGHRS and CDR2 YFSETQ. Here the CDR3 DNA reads TGCGCCAGCAGCAACCGGGCCGCCTCCTACAATGAGCAGTTCTTC. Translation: CASSNRAASYNEQFF. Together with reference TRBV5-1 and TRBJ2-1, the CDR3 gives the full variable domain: KAGVTQTPRYLIKTRGQQVTLSCSPISGHRSVSWYQQTPGQGLQFLFEYFSETQRNKGNFPGRFSGRQFSNSRSEMNVSTLELGDSALYLCASSNRAASYNEQFFGPGTRLTVL.

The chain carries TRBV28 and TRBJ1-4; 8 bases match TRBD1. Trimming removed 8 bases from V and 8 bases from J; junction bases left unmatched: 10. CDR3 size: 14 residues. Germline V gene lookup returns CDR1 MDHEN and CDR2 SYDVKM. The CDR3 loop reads CASGFQGAREKLFF. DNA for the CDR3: TGTGCCAGCGGGTTCCAGGGGGCCCGCGAAAAACTGTTTTTT.

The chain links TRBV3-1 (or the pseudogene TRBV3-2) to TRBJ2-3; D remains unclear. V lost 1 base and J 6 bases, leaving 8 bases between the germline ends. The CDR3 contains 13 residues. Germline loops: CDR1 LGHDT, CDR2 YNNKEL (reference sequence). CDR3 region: CASSQGLMDTQYF. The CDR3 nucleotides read TGTGCCAGCAGCCAAGGCCTAATGGATACGCAGTATTTT.

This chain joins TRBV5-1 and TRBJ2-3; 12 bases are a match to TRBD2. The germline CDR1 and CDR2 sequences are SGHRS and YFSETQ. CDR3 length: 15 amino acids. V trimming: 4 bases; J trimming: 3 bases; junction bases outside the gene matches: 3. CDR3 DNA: TGCGCCAGCAGCCGGCTAGCGGGAGGGACAGATACGCAGTATTTT. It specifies CASSRLAGGTDTQYF. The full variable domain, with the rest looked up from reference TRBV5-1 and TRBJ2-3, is KAGVTQTPRYLIKTRGQQVTLSCSPISGHRSVSWYQQTPGQGLQFLFEYFSETQRNKGNFPGRFSGRQFSNSRSEMNVSTLELGDSALYLCASSRLAGGTDTQYFGPGTRLTVL.

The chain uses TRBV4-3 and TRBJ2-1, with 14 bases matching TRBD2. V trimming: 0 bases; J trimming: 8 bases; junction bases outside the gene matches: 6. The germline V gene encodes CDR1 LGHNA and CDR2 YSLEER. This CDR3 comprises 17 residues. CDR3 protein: CASSQDPSGLAGDEQFF. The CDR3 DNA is TGCGCCAGCAGCCAAGATCCGTCGGGACTAGCGGGAGATGAGCAGTTCTTC.

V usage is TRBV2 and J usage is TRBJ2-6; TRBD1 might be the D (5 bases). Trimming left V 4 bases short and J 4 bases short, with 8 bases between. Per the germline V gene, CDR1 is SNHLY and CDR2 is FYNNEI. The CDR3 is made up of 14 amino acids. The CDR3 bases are TGTGCCAGCAGTGTCCGGACAGGGGCCAACGTCCTGACTTTC. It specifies CASSVRTGANVLTF.

CDR3 in amino acids: CASSLAGSTEKLFF. DNA of the CDR3: TGTGCCAGCAGCTTAGCAGGGTCAACCGAAAAACTGTTTTTT. The chain links TRBV11-3 to TRBJ1-4; a weak D match, TRBD1 (5 bases). V was cut by 1 base and J by 8 bases, with 11 bases left in between. This CDR3 is 14 amino acids long. The germline V gene encodes CDR1 SGHNT and CDR2 YENEEA.

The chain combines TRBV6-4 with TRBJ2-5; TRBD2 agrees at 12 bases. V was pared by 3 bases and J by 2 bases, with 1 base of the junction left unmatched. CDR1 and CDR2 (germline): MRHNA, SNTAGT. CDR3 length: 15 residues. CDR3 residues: CASSEGTSGQETQYF. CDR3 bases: TGTGCCAGCAGTGAAGGGACTAGCGGGCAAGAGACCCAGTACTTC.

CDR3 protein: CSVEKAAEQYF. CDR3 DNA sequence: TGCAGCGTTGAAAAAGCTGCCGAGCAGTACTTC. V gene TRBV29-1 combines with J gene TRBJ2-7; no firm D call. Trimming shortened V by 2 bases and J by 6 bases, and 8 bases separated the two germline ends. CDR1 is SQVTM and CDR2 is ANQGSEA in the germline V gene. The CDR3 is 11 amino acids.

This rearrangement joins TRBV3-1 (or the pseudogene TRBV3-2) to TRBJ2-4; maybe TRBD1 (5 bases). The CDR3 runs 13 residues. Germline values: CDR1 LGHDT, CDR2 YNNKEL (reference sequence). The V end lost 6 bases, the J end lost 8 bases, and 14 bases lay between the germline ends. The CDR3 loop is CASSLRTSDIQYF. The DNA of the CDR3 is TGTGCCAGCAGTCTTCGGACATCCGACATTCAGTACTTC.

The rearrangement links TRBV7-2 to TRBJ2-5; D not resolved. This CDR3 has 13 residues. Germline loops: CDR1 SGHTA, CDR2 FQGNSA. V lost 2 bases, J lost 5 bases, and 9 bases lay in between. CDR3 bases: TGTGCCAGCAGCTTAATACAGCCCGAGACCCAGTACTTC. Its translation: CASSLIQPETQYF.

In nucleotides, the CDR3 is TGTGCCAGCTCAGACAGGATCCTTCAGCCCCAGCATTTT. This sequence encodes CASSDRILQPQHF. The chain is built from TRBV7-2 and TRBJ1-5; D possibly corresponds to TRBD1 (6 bases). The germline gives CDR1 SGHTA, CDR2 FQGNSA. Trimming removed 8 bases at V and 6 bases at J, with 14 bases between. The CDR3 loop spans 13 amino acids.